The rows below give T cell receptor beta chains drawn from one sample of a study of blood T cells in healthy people across ages. TCRdb fed the 5' RACE reads into MiXCR, producing one record per CDR3 protein. The sample yields 700,000 to 1,000,000 distinct CDR3 sequences, about 42% seen once. Sequencing used blood. These receptors all stem from a man in his 60s in good health. The CDR3 runs from the conserved cysteine through the conserved F or W. The D gene is left open where the match is weak. Clone size is shown for a subset of rows, as once, few, many or a class of expanded clone.

j_gene,d_gene,abundance,v_gene,CDR3aa,CDR3nt
TRBJ2-1,.,.,TRBV5-1,CASSLAAGTNEQFF,TGCGCCAGCAGCTTGGCCGCAGGAACCAATGAGCAGTTCTTC
TRBJ2-5,.,.,TRBV12-3/TRBV12-4,CASSLRSNPETQYF,TGTGCCAGCAGTTTAAGGTCTAACCCAGAGACCCAGTACTTC
TRBJ2-5,TRBD2,.,TRBV7-2,CASSLERGPIETQYF,TGTGCCAGCAGCTTAGAGCGGGGGCCCATCGAGACCCAGTACTTC
TRBJ1-6,.,.,TRBV7-2,CASSVGSNSPLHF,TGTGCCAGCAGCGTCGGGAGTAATTCACCCCTCCACTTT
TRBJ2-1,.,.,TRBV6-2/TRBV6-3,CASKRYNEQFF,TGTGCCAGCAAGCGATACAATGAACAGTTCTTC
TRBJ1-4,.,few,TRBV12-3/TRBV12-4,CASSLSMAPRGEKLFF,TGTGCCAGCAGTTTGTCTATGGCTCCTCGGGGTGAAAAACTGTTTTTT
TRBJ2-3,TRBD2,.,TRBV6-2/TRBV6-3,CASLASLAGTQYF,TGTGCCAGCTTGGCCTCTTTAGCGGGTACGCAGTATTTT
TRBJ1-6,.,few,TRBV7-2,CASSLVVSASPLHF,TGTGCCAGCAGCTTAGTGGTTAGCGCTTCACCCCTCCACTTT
TRBJ2-7,.,.,TRBV20-1,CSARDLQNYEQYF,TGCAGTGCTAGAGATCTCCAAAACTACGAGCAGTACTTC
TRBJ2-2,.,few,TRBV6-2/TRBV6-3,CASSKALDRPTGELFF,TGTGCCAGCAGTAAGGCCCTTGACAGACCCACCGGGGAGCTGTTTTTT
TRBJ2-4,.,.,TRBV9,CASSVGTDSFEQYF,TGTGCCAGCAGCGTAGGGACAGATAGTTTTGAGCAGTACTTC
TRBJ2-5,.,few,TRBV7-2,CASSLAGSGTQYF,TGTGCCAGCAGCTTAGCAGGGTCCGGGACCCAGTACTTC
TRBJ2-7,TRBD2,few,TRBV29-1,CSGPTGTSGPYEQYF,TGCAGCGGTCCTACTGGGACTAGCGGACCCTACGAGCAGTACTTC
TRBJ1-2,TRBD1,once,TRBV12-3/TRBV12-4,CVSGSTGVYGYTF,TGTGTCAGCGGCTCTACAGGGGTTTATGGCTACACCTTC
TRBJ2-6,.,.,TRBV5-1,CASSLSGSLGGLGANVLTF,TGCGCCAGCAGCTTGAGTGGGTCTCTTGGGGGGCTAGGGGCCAACGTCCTGACTTTC
TRBJ2-1,.,few,TRBV5-4,CASSLSQVFNEQFF,TGTGCCAGCAGCTTGAGTCAGGTTTTCAATGAGCAGTTCTTC
TRBJ2-1,TRBD2,once,TRBV27,CATGTSVSSEQFF,TGTGCCACCGGGACTAGCGTATCCAGTGAGCAGTTCTTC
TRBJ1-3,.,.,TRBV21-1,CASSQPPGGDPGNTIYF,TGTGCCAGCAGCCAACCCCCAGGGGGGGATCCTGGAAACACCATATATTTT
TRBJ2-7,TRBD2,.,TRBV9,CASSVVAGGGDEQYF,TGTGCCAGCAGCGTAGTTGCGGGGGGCGGGGATGAGCAGTACTTC
TRBJ2-6,TRBD1,.,TRBV6-8,CASSWAQGLGRYSGANVLTF,TGTGCCAGCAGTTGGGCACAGGGGTTAGGTCGGTACTCTGGGGCCAACGTCCTGACTTTC
TRBJ2-3,TRBD2,.,TRBV5-6,CASLRGGGTTDTQYF,TGTGCCAGTCTACGCGGCGGGGGGACCACAGATACGCAGTATTTT
TRBJ2-3,TRBD2,few,TRBV7-2,CASSPWTSGVPIPTDTQYF,TGTGCCAGCAGCCCCTGGACTAGCGGGGTCCCTATACCCACAGATACGCAGTATTTT